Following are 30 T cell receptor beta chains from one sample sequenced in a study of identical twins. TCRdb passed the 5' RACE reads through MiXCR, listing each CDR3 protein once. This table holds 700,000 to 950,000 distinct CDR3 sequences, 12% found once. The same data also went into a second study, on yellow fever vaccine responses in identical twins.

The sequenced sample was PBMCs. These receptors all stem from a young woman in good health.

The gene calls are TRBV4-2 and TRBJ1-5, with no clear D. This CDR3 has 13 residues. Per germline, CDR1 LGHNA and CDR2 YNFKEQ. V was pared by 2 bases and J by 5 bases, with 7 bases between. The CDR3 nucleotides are TGTGCCAGCAGCCAATACCCGCATCAGCCCCAGCATTTT. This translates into CASSQYPHQPQHF.

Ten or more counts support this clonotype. The CDR3 reads CASSEEGAGSQEQYV. DNA of the CDR3: TGTGCCAGCAGTGAAGAGGGCGCCGGATCCCAGGAGCAGTACGTC. The V and J genes are TRBV6-1 and TRBJ2-7; no clear D gene. V was shortened by 1 base and J by 7 bases, with 17 bases between the two germline ends. The CDR3 spans 15 residues. CDR1 MNHNS and CDR2 SASEGT come from the germline V gene.

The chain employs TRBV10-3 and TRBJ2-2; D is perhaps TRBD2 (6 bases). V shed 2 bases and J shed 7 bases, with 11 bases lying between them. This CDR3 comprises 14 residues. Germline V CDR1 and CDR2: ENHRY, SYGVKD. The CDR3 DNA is TGTGCCATCAGTGAGCGGGAGTCGGTCGGGGAGCTGTTTTTT. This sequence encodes CAISERESVGELFF.

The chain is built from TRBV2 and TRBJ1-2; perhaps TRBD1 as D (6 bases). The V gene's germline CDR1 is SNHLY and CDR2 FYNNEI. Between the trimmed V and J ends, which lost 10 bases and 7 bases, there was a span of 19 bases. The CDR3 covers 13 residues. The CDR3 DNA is TGTGCCAAATCCACAGGGACCAAGGCTGGCTACACCTTC. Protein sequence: CAKSTGTKAGYTF.

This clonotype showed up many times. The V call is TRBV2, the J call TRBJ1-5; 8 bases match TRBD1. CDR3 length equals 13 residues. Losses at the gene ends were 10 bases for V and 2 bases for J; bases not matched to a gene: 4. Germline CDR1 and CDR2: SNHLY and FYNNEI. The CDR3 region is CATGQGGNQPQHF. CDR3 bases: TGTGCCACCGGACAGGGAGGCAATCAGCCCCAGCATTTT.

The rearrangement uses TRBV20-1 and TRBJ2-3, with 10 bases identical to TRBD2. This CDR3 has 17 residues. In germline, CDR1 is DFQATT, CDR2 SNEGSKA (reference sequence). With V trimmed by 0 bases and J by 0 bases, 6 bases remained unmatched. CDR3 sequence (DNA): TGCAGTGCTAGAGATCAGAAGCGGGGGGGGAGCACAGATACGCAGTATTTT. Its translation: CSARDQKRGGSTDTQYF.

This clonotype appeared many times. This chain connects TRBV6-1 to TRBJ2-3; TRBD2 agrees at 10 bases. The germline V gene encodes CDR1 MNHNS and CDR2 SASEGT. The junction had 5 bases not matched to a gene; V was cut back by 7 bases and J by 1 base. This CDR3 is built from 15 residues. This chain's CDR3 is CASTPGTSGTDTQYF. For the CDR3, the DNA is TGTGCCAGCACACCCGGGACTAGCGGCACAGATACGCAGTATTTT.

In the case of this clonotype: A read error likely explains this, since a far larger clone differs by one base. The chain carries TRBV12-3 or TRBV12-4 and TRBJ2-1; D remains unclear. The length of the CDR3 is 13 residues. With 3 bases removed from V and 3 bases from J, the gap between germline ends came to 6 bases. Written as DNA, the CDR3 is TGTGCCAGCAGTTTTAGCTTCTACAATGAGCAGTTCTTC. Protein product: CASSFSFYNEQFF.

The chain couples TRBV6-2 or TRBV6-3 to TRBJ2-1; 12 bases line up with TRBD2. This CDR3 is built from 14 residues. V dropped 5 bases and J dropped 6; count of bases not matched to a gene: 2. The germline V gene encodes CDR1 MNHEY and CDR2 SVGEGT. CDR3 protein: CASSASGGANEQFF. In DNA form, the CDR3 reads TGTGCCAGCAGTGCTAGCGGGGGGGCCAATGAGCAGTTCTTC.

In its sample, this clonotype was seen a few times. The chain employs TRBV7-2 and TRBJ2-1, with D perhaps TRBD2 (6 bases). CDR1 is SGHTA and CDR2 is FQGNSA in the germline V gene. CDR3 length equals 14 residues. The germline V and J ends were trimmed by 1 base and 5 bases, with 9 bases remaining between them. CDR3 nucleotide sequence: TGTGCCAGCAGCTTAGGACTAGTGAACAATGAGCAGTTCTTC. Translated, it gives CASSLGLVNNEQFF.

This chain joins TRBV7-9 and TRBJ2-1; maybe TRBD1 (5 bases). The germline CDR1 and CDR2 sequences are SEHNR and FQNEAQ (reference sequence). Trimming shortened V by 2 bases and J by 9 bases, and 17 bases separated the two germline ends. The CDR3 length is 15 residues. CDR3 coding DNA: TGTGCCAGCAGCTTACCCCAAGGGGTGGTTCTTGAGCAGTTCTTC. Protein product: CASSLPQGVVLEQFF.

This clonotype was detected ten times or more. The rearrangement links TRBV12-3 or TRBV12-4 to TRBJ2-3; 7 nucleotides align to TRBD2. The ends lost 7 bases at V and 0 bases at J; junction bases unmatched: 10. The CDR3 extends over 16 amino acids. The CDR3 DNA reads TGTGCCAGCACCCTCCGGGGTAGCGGGAGCACAGATACGCAGTATTTT. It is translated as CASTLRGSGSTDTQYF.

The CDR3: CASSEWGSSYNEQFF. CDR3 sequence (DNA): TGTGCCAGCAGTGAGTGGGGAAGCTCCTACAATGAGCAGTTCTTC. The V and J genes are TRBV7-2 and TRBJ2-1; D unclear. CDR3 size: 15 residues. CDR1 and CDR2 (germline): SGHTA, FQGNSA. V shed 6 bases and J shed 0 bases, with 12 bases lying between them.

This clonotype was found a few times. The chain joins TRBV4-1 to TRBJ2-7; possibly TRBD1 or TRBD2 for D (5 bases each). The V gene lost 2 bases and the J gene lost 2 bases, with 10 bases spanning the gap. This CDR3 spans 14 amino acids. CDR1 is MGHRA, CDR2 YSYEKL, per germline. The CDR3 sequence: CASSQIRGAYEQYF. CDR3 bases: TGCGCCAGCAGCCAAATCAGAGGGGCCTACGAGCAGTACTTC.

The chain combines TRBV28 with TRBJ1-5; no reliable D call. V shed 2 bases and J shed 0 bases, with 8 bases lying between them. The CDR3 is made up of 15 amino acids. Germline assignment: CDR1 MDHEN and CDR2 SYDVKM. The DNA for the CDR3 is TGTGCCAGCAGTTTACTTCCACTTAGCAATCAGCCCCAGCATTTT. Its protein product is CASSLLPLSNQPQHF.

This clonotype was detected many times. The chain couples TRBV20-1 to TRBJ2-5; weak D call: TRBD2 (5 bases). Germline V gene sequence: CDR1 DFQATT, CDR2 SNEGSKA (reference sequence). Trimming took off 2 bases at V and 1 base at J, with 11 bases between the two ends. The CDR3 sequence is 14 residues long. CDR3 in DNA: TGCAGTGCTAGAAACCGGGATCCCCAAGAGACCCAGTACTTC. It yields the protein CSARNRDPQETQYF.

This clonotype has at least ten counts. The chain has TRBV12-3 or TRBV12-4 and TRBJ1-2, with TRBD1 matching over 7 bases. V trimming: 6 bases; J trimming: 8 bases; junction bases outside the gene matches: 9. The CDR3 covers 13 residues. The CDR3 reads CASRPRGRIGYTF. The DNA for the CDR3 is TGTGCCAGCAGACCGAGGGGGCGCATCGGCTACACCTTC.

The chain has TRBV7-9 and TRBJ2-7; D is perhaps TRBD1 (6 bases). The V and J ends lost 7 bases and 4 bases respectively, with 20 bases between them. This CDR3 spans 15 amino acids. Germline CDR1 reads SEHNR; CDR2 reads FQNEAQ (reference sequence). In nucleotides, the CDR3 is TGTGCCAGCACTGATCGAGGGCAGGGGTTTTACGAGCAGTACTTC. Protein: CASTDRGQGFYEQYF.

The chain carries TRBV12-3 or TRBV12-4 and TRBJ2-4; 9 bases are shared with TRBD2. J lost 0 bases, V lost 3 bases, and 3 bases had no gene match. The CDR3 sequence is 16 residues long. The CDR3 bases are TGTGCCAGCAGTTTTGGACTAGCGTCAGCCAAAAACATTCAGTACTTC. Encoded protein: CASSFGLASAKNIQYF.

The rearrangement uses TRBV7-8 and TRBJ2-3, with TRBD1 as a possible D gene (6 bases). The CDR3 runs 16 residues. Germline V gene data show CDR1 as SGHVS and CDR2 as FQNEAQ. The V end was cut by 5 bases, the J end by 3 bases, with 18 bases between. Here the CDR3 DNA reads TGTGCCAGCAGCATAGGGGGTCGTGCTGGAACAGATACGCAGTATTTT. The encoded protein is CASSIGGRAGTDTQYF.

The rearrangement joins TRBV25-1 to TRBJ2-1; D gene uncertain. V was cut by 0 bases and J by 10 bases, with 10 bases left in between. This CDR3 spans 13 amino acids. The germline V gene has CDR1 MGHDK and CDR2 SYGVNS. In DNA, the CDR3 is TGTGCCAGCAGTGAATATATTTTAGAAGAGCAGTTCTTC. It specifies CASSEYILEEQFF.

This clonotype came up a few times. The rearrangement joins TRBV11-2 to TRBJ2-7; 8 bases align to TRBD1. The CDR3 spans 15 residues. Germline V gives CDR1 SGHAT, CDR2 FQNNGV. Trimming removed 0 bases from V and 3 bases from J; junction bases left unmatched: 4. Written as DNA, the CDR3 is TGTGCCAGCAGCTTAGATCGGACAGGGATCTACGAGCAGTACTTC. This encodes CASSLDRTGIYEQYF.

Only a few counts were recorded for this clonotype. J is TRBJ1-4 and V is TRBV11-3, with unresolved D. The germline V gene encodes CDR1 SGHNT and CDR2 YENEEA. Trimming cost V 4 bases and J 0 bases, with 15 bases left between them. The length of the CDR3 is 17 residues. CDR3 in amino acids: CASSSRRVFSTNEKLFF. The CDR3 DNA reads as TGTGCCAGCAGCTCAAGGAGAGTTTTTTCAACTAATGAAAAACTGTTTTTT.

The CDR3: CASNVGQSSYEQYF. CDR3 in DNA: TGTGCCAGCAATGTAGGCCAGTCCTCCTACGAGCAGTACTTC. The chain uses TRBV13 and TRBJ2-7; D not resolved. Germline CDR1 PRHDT, CDR2 FYEKMQ (reference sequence). This CDR3 region has 14 residues. Between the trimmed V and J ends, which lost 7 bases and 0 bases, there was a span of 13 bases. Full variable domain (outside the CDR3, taken from reference TRBV13 and TRBJ2-7): AAGVIQSPRHLIKEKRETATLKCYPIPRHDTVYWYQQGPGQDPQFLISFYEKMQSDKGSIPDRFSAQQFSDYHSELNMSSLELGDSALYFCASNVGQSSYEQYFGPGTRLTVT.

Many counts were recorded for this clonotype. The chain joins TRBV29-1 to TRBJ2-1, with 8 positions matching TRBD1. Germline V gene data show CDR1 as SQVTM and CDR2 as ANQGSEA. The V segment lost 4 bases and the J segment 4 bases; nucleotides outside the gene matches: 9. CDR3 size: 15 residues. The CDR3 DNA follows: TGCAGCGTTGGACCAGGACAGGGCGTATACAATGAGCAGTTCTTC. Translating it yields CSVGPGQGVYNEQFF.

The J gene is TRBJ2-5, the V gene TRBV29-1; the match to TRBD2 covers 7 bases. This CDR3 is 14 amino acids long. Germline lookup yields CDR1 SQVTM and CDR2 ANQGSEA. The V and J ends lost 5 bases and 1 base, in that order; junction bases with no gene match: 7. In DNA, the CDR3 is TGCAGCGTTCGGGGGGAGGGCCCCCAAGAGACCCAGTACTTC. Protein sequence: CSVRGEGPQETQYF.

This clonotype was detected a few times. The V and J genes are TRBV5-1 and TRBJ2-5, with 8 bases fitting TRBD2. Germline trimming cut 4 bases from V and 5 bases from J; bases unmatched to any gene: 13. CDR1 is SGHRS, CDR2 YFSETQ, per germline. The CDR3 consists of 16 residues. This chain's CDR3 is CASSPWMTGGPETQYF. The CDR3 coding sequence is TGCGCCAGCAGCCCCTGGATGACGGGGGGGCCGGAGACCCAGTACTTC. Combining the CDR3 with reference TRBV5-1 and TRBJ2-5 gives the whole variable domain KAGVTQTPRYLIKTRGQQVTLSCSPISGHRSVSWYQQTPGQGLQFLFEYFSETQRNKGNFPGRFSGRQFSNSRSEMNVSTLELGDSALYLCASSPWMTGGPETQYFGPGTRLLVL.

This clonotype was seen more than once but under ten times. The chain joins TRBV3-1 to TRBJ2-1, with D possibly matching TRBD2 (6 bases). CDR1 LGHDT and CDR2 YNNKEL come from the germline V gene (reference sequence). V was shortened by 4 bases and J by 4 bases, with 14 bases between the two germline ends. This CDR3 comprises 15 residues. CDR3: CASSLSLAQYNEQFF. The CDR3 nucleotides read TGTGCCAGCAGCCTCTCACTAGCACAATACAATGAGCAGTTCTTC.

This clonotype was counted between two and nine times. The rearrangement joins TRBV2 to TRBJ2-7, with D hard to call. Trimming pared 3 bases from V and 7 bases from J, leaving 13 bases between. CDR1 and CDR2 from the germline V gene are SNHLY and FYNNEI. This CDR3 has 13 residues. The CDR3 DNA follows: TGTGCCAGCAGTGACGTCAAGGTCAGGGAGCAGTACGTC. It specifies CASSDVKVREQYV.

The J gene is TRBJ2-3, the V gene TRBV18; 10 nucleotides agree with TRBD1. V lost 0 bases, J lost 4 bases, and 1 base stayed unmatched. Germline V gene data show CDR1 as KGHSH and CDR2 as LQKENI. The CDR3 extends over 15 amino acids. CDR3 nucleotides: TGTGCCAGCTCACCACCGGGGACAGGGGCAGATACGCAGTATTTT. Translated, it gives CASSPPGTGADTQYF.